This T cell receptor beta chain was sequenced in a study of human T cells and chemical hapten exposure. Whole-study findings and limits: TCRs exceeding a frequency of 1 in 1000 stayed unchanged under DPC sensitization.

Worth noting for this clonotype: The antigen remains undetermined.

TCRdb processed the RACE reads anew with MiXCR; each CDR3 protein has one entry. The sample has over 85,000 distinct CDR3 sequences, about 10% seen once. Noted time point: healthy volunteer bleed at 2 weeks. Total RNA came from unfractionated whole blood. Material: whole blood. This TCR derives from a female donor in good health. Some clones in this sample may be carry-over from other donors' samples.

This CDR3 reads CSARDRSLSGNTIYF. For the CDR3, the DNA is TGCAGTGCTAGAGATCGTTCCCTATCTGGAAACACCATATATTTT. The V and J genes are TRBV20-1 and TRBJ1-3; the D is unclear. The CDR3 spans 15 residues. V lost 0 bases and J 1 base, leaving 10 bases between the germline ends. Germline values: CDR1 DFQATT, CDR2 SNEGSKA (reference sequence).